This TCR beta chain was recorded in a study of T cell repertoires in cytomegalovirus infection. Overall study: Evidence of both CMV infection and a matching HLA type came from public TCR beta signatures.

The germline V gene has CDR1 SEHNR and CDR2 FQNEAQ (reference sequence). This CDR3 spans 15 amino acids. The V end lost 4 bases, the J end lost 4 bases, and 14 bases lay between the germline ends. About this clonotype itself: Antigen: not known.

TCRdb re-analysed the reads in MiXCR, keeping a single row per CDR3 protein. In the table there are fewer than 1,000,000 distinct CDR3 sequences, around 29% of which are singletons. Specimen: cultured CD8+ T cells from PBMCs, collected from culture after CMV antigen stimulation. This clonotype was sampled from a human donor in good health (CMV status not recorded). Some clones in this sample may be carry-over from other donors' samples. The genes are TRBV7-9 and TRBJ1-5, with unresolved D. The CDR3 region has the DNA TGTGCCAGCAGCTCGGCCCGGGCCCAAAATCAGCCCCAGCATTTT. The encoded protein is CASSSARAQNQPQHF.